One TCR beta chain is described in this entry. The entry originates in a study of control samples from healthy donors and cancer patients. Only in-frame clones appear in the TCRdb table, and some are missing; sequencing was by immunoSEQ multiplex PCR. The sample lists 150,000 to 200,000 clones, roughly 90% occurring once. J was trimmed by 5 bases and V by 3 bases; bases with no gene match: 7. Looked up from germline, CDR1 is KGHDR and CDR2 is SFDVKD. CDR3 length equals 16 residues. The chain combines TRBV24-1 with TRBJ1-5; 9 nucleotides agree with TRBD1. Sequenced: blood. The sequence came from a woman aged 50 to 60 in good health. CDR3 region: CATSDNTGGVYQPQHF. For the CDR3, the DNA is TGTGCCACCAGTGATAATACAGGGGGCGTATATCAGCCCCAGCATTTT.